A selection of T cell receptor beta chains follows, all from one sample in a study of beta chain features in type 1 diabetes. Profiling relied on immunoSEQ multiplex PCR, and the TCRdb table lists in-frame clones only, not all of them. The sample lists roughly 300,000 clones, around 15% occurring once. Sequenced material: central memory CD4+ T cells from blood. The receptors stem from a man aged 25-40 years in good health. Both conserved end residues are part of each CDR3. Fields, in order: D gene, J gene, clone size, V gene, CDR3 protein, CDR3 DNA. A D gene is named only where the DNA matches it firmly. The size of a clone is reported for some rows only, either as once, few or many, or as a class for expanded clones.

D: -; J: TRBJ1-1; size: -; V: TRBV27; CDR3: CASSLISGVTEAFF; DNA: TGTGCCAGCAGTTTAATCTCAGGGGTCACTGAAGCTTTCTTT
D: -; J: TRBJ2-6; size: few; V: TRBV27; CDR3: CASRRRDSGANVLTF; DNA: TGTGCCAGCAGACGAAGAGACTCTGGGGCCAACGTCCTGACTTTC
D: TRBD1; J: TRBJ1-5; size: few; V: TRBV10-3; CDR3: CAISPSGQAGQPQHF; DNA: TGTGCCATCAGTCCGTCGGGACAGGCCGGCCAGCCCCAGCATTTT
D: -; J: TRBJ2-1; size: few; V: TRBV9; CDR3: CASSVWDRSDNEQFF; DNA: TGTGCCAGCAGCGTATGGGACCGGAGTGACAATGAGCAGTTCTTC
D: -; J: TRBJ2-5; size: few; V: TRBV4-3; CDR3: CASSQEGRGETQYF; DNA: TGCGCCAGCAGCCAAGAGGGGCGCGGGGAGACCCAGTACTTC
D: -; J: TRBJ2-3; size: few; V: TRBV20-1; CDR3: CSAPFSDTQYF; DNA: TGCAGTGCTCCCTTTTCAGATACGCAGTATTTT
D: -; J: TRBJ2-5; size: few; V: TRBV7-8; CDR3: CASSLRQEGTQYF; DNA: TGTGCCAGCAGCTTAAGGCAGGAAGGGACCCAGTACTTC
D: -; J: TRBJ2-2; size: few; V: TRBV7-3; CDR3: CASSSTNRGLNTGELFF; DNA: TGTGCCAGCAGCTCAACAAACCGGGGCCTGAACACCGGGGAGCTGTTTTTT
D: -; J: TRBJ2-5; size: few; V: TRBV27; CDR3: CATIGLGGETQYF; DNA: TGTGCCACCATAGGACTGGGCGGGGAGACCCAGTACTTC
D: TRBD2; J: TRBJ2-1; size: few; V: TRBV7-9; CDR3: CASSLAGEDEQFF; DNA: TGTGCCAGCAGTCTAGCGGGAGAGGATGAGCAGTTCTTC
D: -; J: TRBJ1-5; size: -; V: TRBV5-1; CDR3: CASSAGGGSNQPQHF; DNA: TGCGCCAGCTCGGCTGGGGGGGGGAGCAATCAGCCCCAGCATTTT
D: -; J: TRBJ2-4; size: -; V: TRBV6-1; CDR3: CAISEGPGTVAKNIQYF; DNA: TGTGCCATCAGTGAGGGTCCGGGAACGGTAGCCAAAAACATTCAGTACTTC
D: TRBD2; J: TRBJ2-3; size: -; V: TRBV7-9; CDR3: CASSFSGGSDTQYF; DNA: TGTGCCAGCAGCTTTAGCGGGGGGAGCGATACGCAGTATTTT
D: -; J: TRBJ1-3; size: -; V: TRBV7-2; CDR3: CASSLAPGAGGNTIYF; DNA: TGTGCCAGCAGCTTAGCCCCGGGGGCCGGAGGAAACACCATATATTTT
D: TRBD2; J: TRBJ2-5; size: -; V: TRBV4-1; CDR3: CASSQDRGGGQETQYF; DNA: TGCGCCAGCAGCCAAGATCGGGGCGGGGGACAAGAGACCCAGTACTTC
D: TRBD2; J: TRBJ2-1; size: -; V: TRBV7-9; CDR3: CASSRLAGLDNEQFF; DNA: TGTGCCAGCAGCCGACTAGCGGGGCTAGACAATGAGCAGTTCTTC
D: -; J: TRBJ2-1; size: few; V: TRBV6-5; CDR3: CASSSRRGSEQFF; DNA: TGTGCCAGCAGTTCTAGACGGGGCAGCGAGCAGTTCTTC
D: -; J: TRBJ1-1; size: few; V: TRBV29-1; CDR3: CSVRLTTEAFF; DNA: TGCAGCGTTCGTTTGACCACTGAAGCTTTCTTT
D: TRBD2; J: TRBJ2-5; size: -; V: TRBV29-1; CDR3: CSGAGTSGLPLRETQYF; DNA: TGCAGCGGCGCGGGGACTAGCGGGTTACCTCTCAGAGAGACCCAGTACTTC
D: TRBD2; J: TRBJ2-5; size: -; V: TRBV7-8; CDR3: CASRLAGQETQYF; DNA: TGTGCCAGCAGGCTAGCGGGCCAAGAGACCCAGTACTTC
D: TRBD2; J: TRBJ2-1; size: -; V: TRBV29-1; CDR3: CSGGGSLYNEQFF; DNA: TGCAGTGGGGGGGGTTCACTCTACAATGAGCAGTTCTTC
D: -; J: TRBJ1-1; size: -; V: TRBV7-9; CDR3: CASSPPGDAGAFF; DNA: TGTGCCAGCAGCCCGCCGGGTGACGCGGGGGCTTTCTTT
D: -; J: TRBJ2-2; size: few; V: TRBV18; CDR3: CASSPRRVPDSTGELFF; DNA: TGTGCCAGCTCACCAAGGCGGGTACCCGATAGCACCGGGGAGCTGTTTTTT
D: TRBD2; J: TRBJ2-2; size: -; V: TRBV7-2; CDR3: CASSLGLAGANGGELFF; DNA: TGTGCCAGCAGCTTGGGACTAGCGGGAGCCAACGGCGGGGAGCTGTTTTTT
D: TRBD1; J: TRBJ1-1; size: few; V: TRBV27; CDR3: CASSEQGRRTEAFF; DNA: TGTGCCAGCAGTGAACAGGGGCGTAGGACTGAAGCTTTCTTT
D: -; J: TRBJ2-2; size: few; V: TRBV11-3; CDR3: CASSLDQGGHTGELFF; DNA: TGTGCCAGCAGCTTAGATCAGGGGGGCCACACCGGGGAGCTGTTTTTT
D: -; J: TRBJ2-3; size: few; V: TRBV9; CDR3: CASSVDLWASTDTQYF; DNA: TGTGCCAGCAGCGTAGATCTATGGGCTAGCACAGATACGCAGTATTTT
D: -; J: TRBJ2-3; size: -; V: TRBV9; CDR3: CASSSRGGTDTQYF; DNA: TGTGCCAGCAGCTCTCGTGGGGGCACAGATACGCAGTATTTT